The 3 T cell receptor beta chains given below trace back to one sample, sequenced in a study of spatial heterogeneity in lung cancer. Broader study findings: Intratumoral expanded alpha and beta TCR counts were found to track tumor mutation counts.

Time point specified: sample taken at primary tumor resection. The antigens these receptors bind are not known. Each CDR3 protein is one row after TCRdb ran MiXCR on the 5' RACE reads. The data contain several thousand distinct CDR3 sequences, roughly 7.5% of them seen just once; the ten biggest clones take up 20% to 30%. The source material was lung tumor tissue, sampled at surgery. The receptors were sampled from a male donor with early-stage non-small cell lung cancer.

This clonotype appeared many times. The chain has TRBV7-3 and TRBJ2-2, with 7 bases matching TRBD2. This CDR3 region has 15 residues. V lost 2 bases, J lost 6 bases, and 6 bases stayed unmatched. The V gene's germline CDR1 is SGHTA and CDR2 FQGTGA. The CDR3 nucleotides are TGTGCCAGCAGCTTAGTCGCGGGAGAAGCCGGGGAGCTGTTTTTT. Protein sequence: CASSLVAGEAGELFF.

This clonotype came up many times. The chain employs TRBV5-1 and TRBJ2-2; TRBD2 agrees at 9 bases. The trim removed 2 bases at V and 3 bases at J, leaving 5 bases unmatched. Germline CDR1 and CDR2: SGHRS and YFSETQ. This CDR3 region has 16 residues. DNA of the CDR3: TGCGCCAGCAGCTTAGGACTAGCGTCGGACACCGGGGAGCTGTTTTTT. This gives the protein CASSLGLASDTGELFF.

In its sample, this clonotype is medium-sized. V is TRBV29-1 and J is TRBJ2-2; D not certain. Trimming removed 4 bases at V and 3 bases at J, with 6 bases between. CDR1 is SQVTM, CDR2 ANQGSEA, per germline. The CDR3 sequence is 12 residues long. The CDR3 sequence is CSVVVDTGELFF. CDR3 DNA: TGCAGCGTTGTCGTGGACACCGGGGAGCTGTTTTTT.